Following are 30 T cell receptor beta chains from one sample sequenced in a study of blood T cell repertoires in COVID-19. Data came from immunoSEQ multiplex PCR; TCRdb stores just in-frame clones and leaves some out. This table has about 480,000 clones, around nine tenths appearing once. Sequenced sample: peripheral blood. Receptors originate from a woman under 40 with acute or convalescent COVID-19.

In nucleotides, the CDR3 is TGTGCCACCAGTGATCGCACACAGGGGGCTCTTTTGTATGGCTACACCTTC. Protein sequence: CATSDRTQGALLYGYTF. V gene TRBV24-1 combines with J gene TRBJ1-2, with 9 bases matching TRBD1. J was trimmed by 5 bases and V by 3 bases; bases with no gene match: 12. The CDR3 sequence is 17 residues long. Germline V gene lookup returns CDR1 KGHDR and CDR2 SFDVKD.

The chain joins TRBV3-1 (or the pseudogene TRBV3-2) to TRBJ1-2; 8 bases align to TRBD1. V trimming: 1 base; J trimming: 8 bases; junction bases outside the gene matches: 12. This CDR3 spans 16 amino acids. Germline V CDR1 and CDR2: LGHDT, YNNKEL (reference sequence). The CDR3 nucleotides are TGTGCCAGCAGCCAAGCATGGGGCGACAGGGGTTACGGCTACACCTTC. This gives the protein CASSQAWGDRGYGYTF.

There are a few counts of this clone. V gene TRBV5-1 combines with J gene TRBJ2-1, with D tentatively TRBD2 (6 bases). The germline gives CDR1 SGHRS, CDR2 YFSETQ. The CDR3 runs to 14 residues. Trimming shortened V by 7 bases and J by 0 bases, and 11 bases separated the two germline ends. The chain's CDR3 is CASGGSHSYNEQFF. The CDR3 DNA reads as TGCGCCAGCGGGGGGAGCCACTCCTACAATGAGCAGTTCTTC.

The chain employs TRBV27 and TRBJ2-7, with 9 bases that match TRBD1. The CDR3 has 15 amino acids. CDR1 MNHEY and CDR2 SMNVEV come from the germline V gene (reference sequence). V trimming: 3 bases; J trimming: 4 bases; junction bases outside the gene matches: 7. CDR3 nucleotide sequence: TGTGCCAGCAGTTTGAGCAGGGGACAGGGATACGAGCAGTACTTC. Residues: CASSLSRGQGYEQYF.

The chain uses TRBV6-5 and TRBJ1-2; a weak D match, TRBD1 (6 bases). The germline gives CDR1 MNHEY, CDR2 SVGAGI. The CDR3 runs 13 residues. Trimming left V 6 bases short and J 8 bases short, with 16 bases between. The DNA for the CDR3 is TGTGCCAGCAGGGGAGGGGGGCCGGCGGGCTACACCTTC. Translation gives CASRGGGPAGYTF.

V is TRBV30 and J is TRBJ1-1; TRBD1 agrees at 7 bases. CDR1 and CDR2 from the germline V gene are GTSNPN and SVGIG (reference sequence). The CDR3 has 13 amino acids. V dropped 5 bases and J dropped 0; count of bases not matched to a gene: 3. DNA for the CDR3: TGTGCCTGGGACAGGGCGATGAACACTGAAGCTTTCTTT. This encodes CAWDRAMNTEAFF.

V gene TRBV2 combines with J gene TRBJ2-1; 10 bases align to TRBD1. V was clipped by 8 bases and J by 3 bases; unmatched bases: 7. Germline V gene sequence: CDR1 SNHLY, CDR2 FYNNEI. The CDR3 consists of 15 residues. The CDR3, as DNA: TGTGCCAGCGGATCCGGGACAGGGGTCTACAATGAGCAGTTCTTC. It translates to CASGSGTGVYNEQFF.

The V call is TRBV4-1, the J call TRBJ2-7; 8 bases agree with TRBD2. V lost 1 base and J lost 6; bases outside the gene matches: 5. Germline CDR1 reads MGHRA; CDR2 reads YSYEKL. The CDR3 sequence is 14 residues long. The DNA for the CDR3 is TGCGCCAGCAGCCAAGCCCCGGGAGGGCCCGAGCAGTACTTC. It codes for CASSQAPGGPEQYF.

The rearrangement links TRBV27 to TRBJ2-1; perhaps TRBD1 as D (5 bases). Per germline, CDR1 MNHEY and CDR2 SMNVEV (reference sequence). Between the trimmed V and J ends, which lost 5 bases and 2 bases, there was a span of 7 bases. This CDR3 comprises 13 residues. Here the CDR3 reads CASSQGTYNEQFF. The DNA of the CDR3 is TGTGCCAGCAGTCAGGGTACCTACAATGAGCAGTTCTTC.

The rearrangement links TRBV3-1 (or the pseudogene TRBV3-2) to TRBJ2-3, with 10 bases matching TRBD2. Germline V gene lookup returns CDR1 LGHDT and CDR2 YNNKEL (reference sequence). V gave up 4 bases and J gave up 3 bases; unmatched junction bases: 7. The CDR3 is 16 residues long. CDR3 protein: CASSRRTSGATDTQYF. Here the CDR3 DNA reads TGTGCCAGCAGCCGCCGAACTAGCGGGGCAACAGATACGCAGTATTTT.

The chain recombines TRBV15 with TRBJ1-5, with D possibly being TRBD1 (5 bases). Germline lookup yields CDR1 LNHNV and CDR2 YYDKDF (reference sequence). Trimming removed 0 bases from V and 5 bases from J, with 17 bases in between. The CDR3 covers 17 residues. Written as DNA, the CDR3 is TGTGCCACCAGCAGAGAGGGATACGGGGGTGAGGATCAGCCCCAGCATTTT. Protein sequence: CATSREGYGGEDQPQHF.

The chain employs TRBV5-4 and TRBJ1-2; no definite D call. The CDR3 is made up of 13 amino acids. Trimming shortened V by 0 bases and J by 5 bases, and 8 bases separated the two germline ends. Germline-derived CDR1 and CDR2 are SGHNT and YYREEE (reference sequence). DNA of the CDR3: TGTGCCAGCAGCTTGGACGGGAGTTATGGCTACACCTTC. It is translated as CASSLDGSYGYTF.

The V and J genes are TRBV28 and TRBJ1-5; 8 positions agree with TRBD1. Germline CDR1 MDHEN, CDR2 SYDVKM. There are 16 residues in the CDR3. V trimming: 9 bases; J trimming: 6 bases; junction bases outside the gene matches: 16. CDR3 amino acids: CASATGQGDFSQPQHF. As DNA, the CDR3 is TGTGCCAGTGCGACTGGACAGGGCGACTTCAGTCAGCCCCAGCATTTT.

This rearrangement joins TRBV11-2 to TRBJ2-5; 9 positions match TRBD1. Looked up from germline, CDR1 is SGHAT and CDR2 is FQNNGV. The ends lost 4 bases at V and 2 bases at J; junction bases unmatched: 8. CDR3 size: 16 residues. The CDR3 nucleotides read TGTGCCAGCAGCTACACAGGGGGCGCCGCGCAAGAGACCCAGTACTTC. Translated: CASSYTGGAAQETQYF.

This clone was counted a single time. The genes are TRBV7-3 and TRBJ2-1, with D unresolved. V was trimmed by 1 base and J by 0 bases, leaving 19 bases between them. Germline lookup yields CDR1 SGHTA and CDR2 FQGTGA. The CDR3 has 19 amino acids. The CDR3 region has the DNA TGTGCCAGCAGCTTAATTGGTCTGAGTTCCTACTCCTCCTACAATGAGCAGTTCTTC. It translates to CASSLIGLSSYSSYNEQFF.

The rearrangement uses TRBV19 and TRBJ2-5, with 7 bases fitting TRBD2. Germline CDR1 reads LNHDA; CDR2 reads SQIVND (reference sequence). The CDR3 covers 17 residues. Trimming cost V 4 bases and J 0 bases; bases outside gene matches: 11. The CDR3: CASSKEVVAGDQETQYF. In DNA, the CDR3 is TGTGCCAGTAGTAAGGAGGTCGTGGCGGGGGACCAAGAGACCCAGTACTTC.

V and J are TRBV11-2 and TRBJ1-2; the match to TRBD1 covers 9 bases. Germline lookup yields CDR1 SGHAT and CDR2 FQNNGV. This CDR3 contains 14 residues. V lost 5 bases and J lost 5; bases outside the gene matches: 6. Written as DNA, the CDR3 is TGTGCCAGCAGCCCGGGGACAGGGAGTTATGGCTACACCTTC. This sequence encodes CASSPGTGSYGYTF.

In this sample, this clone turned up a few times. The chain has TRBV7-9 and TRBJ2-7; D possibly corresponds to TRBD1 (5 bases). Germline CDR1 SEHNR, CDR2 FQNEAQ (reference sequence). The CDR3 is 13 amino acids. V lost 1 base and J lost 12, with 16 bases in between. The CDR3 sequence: CASSLVDGQGGYF. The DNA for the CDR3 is TGTGCCAGCAGCTTAGTCGACGGGCAGGGTGGGTACTTC. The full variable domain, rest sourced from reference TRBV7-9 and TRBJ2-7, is DTGVSQNPRHKITKRGQNVTFRCDPISEHNRLYWYRQTLGQGPEFLTYFQNEAQLEKSRLLSDRFSAERPKGSFSTLEIQRTEQGDSAMYLCASSLVDGQGGYFGPGTRLTVT.

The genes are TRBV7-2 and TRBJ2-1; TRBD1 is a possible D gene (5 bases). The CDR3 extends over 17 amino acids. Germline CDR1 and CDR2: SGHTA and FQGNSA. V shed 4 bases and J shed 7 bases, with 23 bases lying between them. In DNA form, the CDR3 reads TGTGCCAGCAGCTCCTACCCGTTGTTGGGGCGGAATAATGAGCAGTTCTTC. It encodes CASSSYPLLGRNNEQFF.

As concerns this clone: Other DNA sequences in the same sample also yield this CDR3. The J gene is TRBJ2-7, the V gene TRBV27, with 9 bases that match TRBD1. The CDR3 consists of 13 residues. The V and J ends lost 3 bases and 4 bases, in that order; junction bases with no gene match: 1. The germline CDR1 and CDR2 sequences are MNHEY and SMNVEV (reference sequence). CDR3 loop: CASSFGQGYEQYF. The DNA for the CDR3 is TGTGCCAGCAGTTTCGGACAGGGGTACGAGCAGTACTTC.

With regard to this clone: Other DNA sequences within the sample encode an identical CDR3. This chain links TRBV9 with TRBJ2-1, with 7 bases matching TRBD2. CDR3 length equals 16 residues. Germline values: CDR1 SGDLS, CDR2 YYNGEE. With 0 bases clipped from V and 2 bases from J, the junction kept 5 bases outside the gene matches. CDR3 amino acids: CASSVEPGGTYNEQFF. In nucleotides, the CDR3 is TGTGCCAGCAGCGTAGAACCGGGGGGAACCTACAATGAGCAGTTCTTC.

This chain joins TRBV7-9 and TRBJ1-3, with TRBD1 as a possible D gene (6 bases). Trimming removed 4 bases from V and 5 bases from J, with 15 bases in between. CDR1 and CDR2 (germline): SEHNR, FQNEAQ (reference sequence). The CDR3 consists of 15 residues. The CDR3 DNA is TGTGCCAGCAGCTCAGGCCGGGGGGCTAGAAACACCATATATTTT. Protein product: CASSSGRGARNTIYF.

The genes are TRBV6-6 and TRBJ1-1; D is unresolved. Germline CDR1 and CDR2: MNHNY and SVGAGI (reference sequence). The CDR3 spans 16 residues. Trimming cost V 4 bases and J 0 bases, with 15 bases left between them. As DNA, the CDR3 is TGTGCCAGCAGTTTCCGACGGCCCCAGGTGAACACTGAAGCTTTCTTT. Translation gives CASSFRRPQVNTEAFF.

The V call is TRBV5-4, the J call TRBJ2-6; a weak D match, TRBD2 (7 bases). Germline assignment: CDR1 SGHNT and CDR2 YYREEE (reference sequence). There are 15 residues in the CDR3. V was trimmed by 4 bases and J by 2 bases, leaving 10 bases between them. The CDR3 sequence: CASSPGGAGANVLTF. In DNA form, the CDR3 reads TGTGCCAGCAGCCCGGGGGGCGCTGGGGCCAACGTCCTGACTTTC.

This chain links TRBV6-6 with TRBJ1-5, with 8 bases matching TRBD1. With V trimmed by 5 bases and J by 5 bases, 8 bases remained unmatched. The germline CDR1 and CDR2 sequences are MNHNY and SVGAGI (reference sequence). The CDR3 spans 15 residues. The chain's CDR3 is CASSTGQGPYQPQHF. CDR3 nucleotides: TGTGCCAGCAGTACAGGACAGGGCCCTTATCAGCCCCAGCATTTT.

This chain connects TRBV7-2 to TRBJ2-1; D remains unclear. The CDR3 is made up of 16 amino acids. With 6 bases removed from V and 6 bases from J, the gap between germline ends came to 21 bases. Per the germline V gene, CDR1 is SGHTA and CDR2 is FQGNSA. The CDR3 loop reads CASRSMGVVFGNEQFF. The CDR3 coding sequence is TGTGCCAGCAGATCAATGGGCGTGGTATTTGGCAATGAGCAGTTCTTC.

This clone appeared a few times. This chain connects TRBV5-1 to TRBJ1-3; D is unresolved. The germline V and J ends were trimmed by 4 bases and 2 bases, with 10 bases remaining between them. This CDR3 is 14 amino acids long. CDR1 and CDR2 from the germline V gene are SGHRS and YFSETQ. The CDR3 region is CASSPDGAGNTIYF. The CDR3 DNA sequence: TGCGCCAGCAGCCCAGACGGGGCTGGAAACACCATATATTTT. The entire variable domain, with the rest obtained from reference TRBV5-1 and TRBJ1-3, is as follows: KAGVTQTPRYLIKTRGQQVTLSCSPISGHRSVSWYQQTPGQGLQFLFEYFSETQRNKGNFPGRFSGRQFSNSRSEMNVSTLELGDSALYLCASSPDGAGNTIYFGEGSWLTVV.

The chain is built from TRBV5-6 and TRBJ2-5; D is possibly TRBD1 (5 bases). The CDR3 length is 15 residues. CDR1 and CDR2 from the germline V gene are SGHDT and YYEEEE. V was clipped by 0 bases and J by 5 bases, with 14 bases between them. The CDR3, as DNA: TGTGCCAGCAGCTTGGTAGCCAGGGTAGCTGAGACCCAGTACTTC. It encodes CASSLVARVAETQYF. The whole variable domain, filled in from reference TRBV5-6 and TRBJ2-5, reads DAGVTQSPTHLIKTRGQQVTLRCSPKSGHDTVSWYQQALGQGPQFIFQYYEEEERQRGNFPDRFSGHQFPNYSSELNVNALLLGDSALYLCASSLVARVAETQYFGPGTRLLVL.

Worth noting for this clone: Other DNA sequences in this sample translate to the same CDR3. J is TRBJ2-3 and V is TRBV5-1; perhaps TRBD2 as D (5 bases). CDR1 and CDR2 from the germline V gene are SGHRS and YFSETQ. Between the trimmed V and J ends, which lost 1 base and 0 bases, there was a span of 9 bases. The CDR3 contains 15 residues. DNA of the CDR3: TGCGCCAGCAGCTTGAGCGGAGTTAGCACAGATACGCAGTATTTT. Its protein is CASSLSGVSTDTQYF.

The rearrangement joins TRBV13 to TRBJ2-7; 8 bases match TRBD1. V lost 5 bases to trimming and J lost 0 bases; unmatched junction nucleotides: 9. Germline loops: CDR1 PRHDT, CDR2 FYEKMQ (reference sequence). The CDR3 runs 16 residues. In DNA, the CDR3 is TGTGCCAGCAGCCTTGACCCGGGACAGGCCTCCTACGAGCAGTACTTC. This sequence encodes CASSLDPGQASYEQYF.